This T cell receptor beta chain emerged from a study of CD8+ T cells in alopecia areata. Findings and caveats of the study: Clonality in lesional scalp, especially alopecia totalis/universalis, exceeded that of normal scalp. With patients, TCR sharing proved less clear than in mice, a difference possibly related to HLA.

Those with alopecia areata gave lesional scalp punch biopsies and peripheral blood. Sorted populations comprised CD4+ and CD8+ T cells obtained from PBMCs. Germline V gene lookup returns CDR1 SGHAT and CDR2 FQNNGV. The V segment lost 4 bases and the J segment 7 bases; nucleotides outside the gene matches: 9. This CDR3 has 16 amino acids. Extracted RNA was reverse transcribed into cDNA, the sequencing template. The protocol was immunoSEQ multiplex PCR, while the TCRdb copy is restricted to in-frame clones and leaves out a portion. The table records about 97,000 clones, 41% of them present only once. As regards this clone: Its antigen is still unknown.

The origin of this receptor is a human donor with alopecia areata. What was sequenced was CD4+ T cells sorted from blood. The chain recombines TRBV11-2 with TRBJ2-2; TRBD1 matches 10 bases. In nucleotides, the CDR3 is TGTGCCAGCAGCTCCTACCGGGACAGGGGACACGGGGAGCTGTTTTTT. Encoded protein: CASSSYRDRGHGELFF.